These 16 T cell receptor beta chains originate from one sample sequenced in a study of shared clonotypes between healthy human individuals. Clones were read by immunoSEQ multiplex PCR, and TCRdb kept only the in-frame ones, dropping some. The table records hundreds of thousands of clones, around 76% of them present only once. Sequenced sample: PBMCs. These receptors were collected from a woman in her thirties or forties in good health. Some clones in this sample may be carry-over from other donors' samples.

This chain joins TRBV5-1 and TRBJ1-6; D possibly corresponds to TRBD1 (6 bases). V was trimmed by 0 bases and J by 7 bases, leaving 8 bases between them. Germline V gene lookup returns CDR1 SGHRS and CDR2 YFSETQ. The CDR3 has 14 residues. CDR3 loop: CASSLGTENSPLHF. The CDR3 DNA sequence: TGCGCCAGCAGCTTGGGGACAGAAAATTCACCCCTCCACTTT.

This clone was seen once. V and J are TRBV7-3 and TRBJ2-5; either TRBD1 or TRBD2 may supply D (5 bases each). V lost 2 bases to trimming and J lost 1 base, with 11 bases between them. CDR1 and CDR2 (germline): SGHTA, FQGTGA. The CDR3 sequence is 15 residues long. CDR3 protein: CASSLGDGTQETQYF. For the CDR3, the DNA is TGTGCCAGCAGCTTAGGGGACGGGACCCAAGAGACCCAGTACTTC. The complete variable domain, with remaining parts taken from reference TRBV7-3 and TRBJ2-5, reads GAGVSQTPSNKVTEKGKYVELRCDPISGHTALYWYRQSLGQGPEFLIYFQGTGAADDSGLPNDRFFAVRPEGSVSTLKIQRTERGDSAVYLCASSLGDGTQETQYFGPGTRLLVL.

The chain is built from TRBV4-1 and TRBJ1-2, with D possibly being TRBD1 (5 bases). The CDR3 spans 14 residues. Germline CDR1 is MGHRA and CDR2 is YSYEKL. Between the trimmed V and J ends, which lost 3 bases and 8 bases, there was a span of 16 bases. The CDR3 reads CASSHGTDSRGYTF. As DNA, the CDR3 is TGCGCCAGCAGCCATGGGACCGACTCTAGGGGCTACACCTTC.

The chain is built from TRBV5-1 and TRBJ1-2; 7 bases align to TRBD1. V was pared by 0 bases and J by 6 bases, with 5 bases of the junction left unmatched. CDR1 SGHRS and CDR2 YFSETQ come from the germline V gene. The CDR3 has 14 amino acids. CDR3: CASSLGGRGNGYTF. The CDR3, as DNA: TGCGCCAGCAGCTTGGGTGGCAGGGGGAATGGCTACACCTTC. Based on the CDR3 plus reference TRBV5-1 and TRBJ1-2, the full variable domain is KAGVTQTPRYLIKTRGQQVTLSCSPISGHRSVSWYQQTPGQGLQFLFEYFSETQRNKGNFPGRFSGRQFSNSRSEMNVSTLELGDSALYLCASSLGGRGNGYTFGSGTRLTVV.

The V and J genes are TRBV9 and TRBJ2-1; 8 bases are a match to TRBD2. Germline V CDR1 and CDR2: SGDLS, YYNGEE. This CDR3 is 16 amino acids long. V lost 0 bases to trimming and J lost 0 bases; unmatched junction nucleotides: 2. The CDR3 loop reads CASSVEAGGSYNEQFF. The DNA of the CDR3 is TGTGCCAGCAGCGTAGAGGCGGGAGGCTCCTACAATGAGCAGTTCTTC.

As regards this clone: A far larger clone differs by one base, so this is likely a read error. The chain is built from TRBV7-9 and TRBJ1-3; the D gene is possibly TRBD1 (6 bases). CDR1 is SEHNR and CDR2 is FQNEAQ in the germline V gene (reference sequence). The CDR3 is made up of 16 amino acids. The CDR3 sequence is CASSLDRMSSGNAIYF. The CDR3 region has the DNA TGTGCCAGCAGCCTAGACAGGATGAGCTCTGGAAACGCCATATATTTT.

The chain uses TRBV7-9 and TRBJ2-7, with 9 bases aligning to TRBD1. The germline CDR1 and CDR2 sequences are SEHNR and FQNEAQ (reference sequence). This CDR3 comprises 16 residues. V trimming: 0 bases; J trimming: 5 bases; junction bases outside the gene matches: 8. The CDR3 DNA follows: TGTGCCAGCAGCTTAGCTACCGGGACAGGGACTAACGAGCAGTACTTC. It codes for CASSLATGTGTNEQYF.

This clone appeared once. A clone one base away is much larger, so this may be a read error. The chain is built from TRBV28 and TRBJ1-2, with D hard to call. This CDR3 has 13 residues. The germline gives CDR1 MDHEN, CDR2 SYDVKM. The chain's CDR3 is CASSKVPNYGHTF. For the CDR3, the DNA is TGTGCCAGCAGCAAGGTACCTAACTATGGCCACACCTTC.

The chain employs TRBV7-2 and TRBJ2-1; D remains ambiguous. This CDR3 is 11 amino acids long. V lost 6 bases and J 16 bases, leaving 16 bases between the germline ends. Per germline, CDR1 SGHTA and CDR2 FQGNSA. The CDR3 DNA reads TGTGCCAGCAGTCGGACCACCAGCCTTTTCTTC. As protein: CASSRTTSLFF.

The table lists this clone with a few counts. The chain links TRBV7-2 to TRBJ2-7; 11 nucleotides align to TRBD2. Germline assignment: CDR1 SGHTA and CDR2 FQGNSA. The CDR3 has 18 amino acids. V dropped 1 base and J dropped 0; count of bases not matched to a gene: 8. CDR3 bases: TGTGCCAGCAGCTTAGTGGCTAGCGGGAGGACGAGCTCCTACGAGCAGTACTTC. This codes for CASSLVASGRTSSYEQYF.

The chain couples TRBV5-4 to TRBJ2-7; tentatively, D is TRBD1 or TRBD2 (5 bases each). The CDR3 sequence is 16 residues long. V dropped 0 bases and J dropped 3 bases, with 16 bases sitting between them. CDR1 SGHNT and CDR2 YYREEE come from the germline V gene (reference sequence). CDR3 in amino acids: CASSLAGGGNLYEQYF. CDR3 nucleotides: TGTGCCAGCAGCTTGGCCGGTGGGGGAAACCTCTACGAGCAGTACTTC.

This chain links TRBV7-8 with TRBJ1-1; unclear D gene. The CDR3 sequence is 17 residues long. Trimming took 1 base from V and 0 from J, leaving 15 bases between them. Looked up from germline, CDR1 is SGHVS and CDR2 is FQNEAQ. The CDR3 DNA is TGTGCCAGCAGCTTAGTTTCTCTAAAACTCATGAACACTGAAGCTTTCTTT. This translates into CASSLVSLKLMNTEAFF.

This chain uses TRBV4-2 with TRBJ1-1; D ambiguous. The V gene's germline CDR1 is LGHNA and CDR2 YNFKEQ. The CDR3 is 15 amino acids. The V and J ends lost 4 bases and 1 base respectively, with 13 bases between them. The CDR3 protein is CASSPAWQPNTEAFF. DNA of the CDR3: TGTGCCAGCAGCCCGGCGTGGCAGCCGAACACTGAAGCTTTCTTT.

This chain links TRBV7-8 with TRBJ2-5, with no clear D. This CDR3 region has 13 residues. V dropped 2 bases and J dropped 2 bases, with 6 bases sitting between them. Germline assignment: CDR1 SGHVS and CDR2 FQNEAQ. CDR3 residues: CASSLRLQETQYF. The DNA of the CDR3 is TGTGCCAGCAGCTTACGGCTACAAGAGACCCAGTACTTC.

The chain recombines TRBV28 with TRBJ2-1; D is unresolved. Germline V gives CDR1 MDHEN, CDR2 SYDVKM. V was cut by 8 bases and J by 7 bases, with 6 bases left in between. The length of the CDR3 is 10 residues. Here the CDR3 reads CASARNEQFF. The DNA of the CDR3 is TGTGCCAGCGCTAGAAATGAGCAGTTCTTC.

CDR3 sequence reads: CASSDWASGEGNEQFF. DNA for the CDR3: TGTGCCAGCAGTGACTGGGCTAGCGGAGAGGGTAATGAGCAGTTCTTC. The chain employs TRBV6-4 and TRBJ2-1, with 7 positions matching TRBD2. The junction had 10 bases not matched to a gene; V was cut back by 1 base and J by 7 bases. CDR3 length: 16 residues. Germline CDR1 reads MRHNA; CDR2 reads SNTAGT.